This T cell receptor (beta chain) was obtained from a study of shared T cell receptors in the human thymus. V dropped 0 bases and J dropped 10 bases, with 24 bases sitting between them. CDR1 LGHNA and CDR2 YSLEER come from the germline V gene. The CDR3 loop spans 17 amino acids. The method was immunoSEQ multiplex PCR; TCRdb's version includes in-frame clones alone and lacks a portion of them. The sample yields some 660,000 clones, more than 75% seen once. These data were also reused for a study on human thymus T cells. Per that paper: The sample donors, healthy Finnish infants, were having corrective surgery for congenital heart defects. From resections taken during corrective heart surgery, the thymus tissue was obtained. Seemingly biased V and J gene usage marked thymic and blood repertoires. Among unrelated individuals, related research reported thymic repertoires that overlapped highly.

The sequenced sample consisted of thymocytes. J is TRBJ1-1 and V is TRBV4-3; TRBD1 is a possible D gene (6 bases). The receptor comes from a boy under two years old with a congenital heart defect. DNA of the CDR3: TGCGCCAGCAGCCAAGAATTCGGGCAGGGACAACCAAGGTCAGCTTTCTTT. This encodes CASSQEFGQGQPRSAFF.